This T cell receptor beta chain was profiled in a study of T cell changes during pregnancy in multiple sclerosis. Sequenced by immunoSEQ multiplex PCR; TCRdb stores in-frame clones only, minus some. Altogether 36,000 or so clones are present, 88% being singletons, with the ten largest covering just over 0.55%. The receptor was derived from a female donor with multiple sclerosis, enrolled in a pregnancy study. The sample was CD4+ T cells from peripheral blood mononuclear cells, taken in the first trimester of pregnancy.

CDR3 DNA: TGTGCCAGCAGCTTGGGACTAGCGGGAGTCGAGCAGTACTTC. This encodes CASSLGLAGVEQYF. The V and J genes are TRBV9 and TRBJ2-7, with 14 nucleotides matching TRBD2. The CDR3 totals 14 residues. Trimming cost V 4 bases and J 6 bases; bases outside gene matches: 3. Germline CDR1 SGDLS, CDR2 YYNGEE.